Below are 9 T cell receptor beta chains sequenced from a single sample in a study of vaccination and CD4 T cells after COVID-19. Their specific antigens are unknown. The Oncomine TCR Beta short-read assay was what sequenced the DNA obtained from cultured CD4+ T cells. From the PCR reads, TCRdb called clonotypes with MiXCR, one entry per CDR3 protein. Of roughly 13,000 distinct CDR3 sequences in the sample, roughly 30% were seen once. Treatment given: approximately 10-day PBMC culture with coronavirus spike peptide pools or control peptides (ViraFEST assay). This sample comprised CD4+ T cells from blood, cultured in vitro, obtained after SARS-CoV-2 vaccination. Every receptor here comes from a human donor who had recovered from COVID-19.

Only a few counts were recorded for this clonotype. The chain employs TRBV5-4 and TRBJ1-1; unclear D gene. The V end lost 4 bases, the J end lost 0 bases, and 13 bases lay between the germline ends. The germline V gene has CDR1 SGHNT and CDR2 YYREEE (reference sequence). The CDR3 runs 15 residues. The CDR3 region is CASSPQMLMNTEAFF. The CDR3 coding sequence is TGTGCCAGCAGCCCGCAAATGCTAATGAACACTGAAGCTTTCTTT.

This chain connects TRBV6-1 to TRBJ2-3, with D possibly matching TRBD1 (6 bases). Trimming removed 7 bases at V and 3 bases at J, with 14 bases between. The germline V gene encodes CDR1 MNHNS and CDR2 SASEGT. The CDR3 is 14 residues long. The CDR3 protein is CASKTGSETDTQYF. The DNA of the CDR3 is TGTGCCAGCAAAACAGGGAGTGAGACAGATACGCAGTATTTT.

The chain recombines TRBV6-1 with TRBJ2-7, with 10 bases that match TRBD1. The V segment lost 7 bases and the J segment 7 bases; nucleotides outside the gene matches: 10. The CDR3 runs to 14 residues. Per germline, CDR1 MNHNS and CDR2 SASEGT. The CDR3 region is CASNLGQGGGEQYF. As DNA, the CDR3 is TGTGCCAGCAACCTCGGACAGGGGGGGGGAGAGCAGTACTTC.

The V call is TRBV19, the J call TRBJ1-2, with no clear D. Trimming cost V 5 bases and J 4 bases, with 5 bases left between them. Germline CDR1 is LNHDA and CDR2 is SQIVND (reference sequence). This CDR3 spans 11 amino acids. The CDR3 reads CASSVLYGYTF. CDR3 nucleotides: TGTGCCAGTAGTGTGCTCTATGGCTACACCTTC.

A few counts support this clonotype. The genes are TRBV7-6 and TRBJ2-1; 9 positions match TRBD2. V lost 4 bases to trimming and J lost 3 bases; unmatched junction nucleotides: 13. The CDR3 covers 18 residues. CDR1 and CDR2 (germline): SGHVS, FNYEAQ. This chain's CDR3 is CASSSKSRTSEGYNEQFF. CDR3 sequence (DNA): TGTGCCAGCAGCTCCAAATCTAGGACTAGCGAGGGCTACAATGAGCAGTTCTTC.

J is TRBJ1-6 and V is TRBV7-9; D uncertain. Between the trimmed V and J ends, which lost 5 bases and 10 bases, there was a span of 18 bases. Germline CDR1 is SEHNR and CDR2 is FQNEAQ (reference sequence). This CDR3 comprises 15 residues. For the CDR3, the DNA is TGTGCCAGCAGCCCCCGGACTGCCCTCGACTCACCCCTCCACTTT. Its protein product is CASSPRTALDSPLHF.

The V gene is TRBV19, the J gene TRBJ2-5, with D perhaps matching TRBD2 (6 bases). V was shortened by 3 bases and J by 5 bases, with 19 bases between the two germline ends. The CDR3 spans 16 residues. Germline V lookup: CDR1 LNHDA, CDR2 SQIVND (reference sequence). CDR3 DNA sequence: TGTGCCAGTAGTATCTCCGGGAGTTCCCGCAGGGAGACCCAGTACTTC. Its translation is CASSISGSSRRETQYF.

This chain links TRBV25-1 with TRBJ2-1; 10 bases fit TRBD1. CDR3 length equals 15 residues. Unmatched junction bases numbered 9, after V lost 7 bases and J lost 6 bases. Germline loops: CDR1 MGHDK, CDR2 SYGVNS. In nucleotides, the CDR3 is TGTGCCAGCACCGAAGGGACAGGGGTGGCCAATGAGCAGTTCTTC. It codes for CASTEGTGVANEQFF.

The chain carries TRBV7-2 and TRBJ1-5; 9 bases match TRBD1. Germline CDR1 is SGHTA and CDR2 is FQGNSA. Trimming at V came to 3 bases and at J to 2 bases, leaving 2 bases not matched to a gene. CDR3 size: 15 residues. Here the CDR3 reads CASSLGQGRNQPQHF. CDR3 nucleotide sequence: TGTGCCAGCAGCTTGGGACAGGGCCGCAATCAGCCCCAGCATTTT.